The T cell receptor (beta chain) under discussion was sequenced for a study of blood T cell repertoires in COVID-19. Trimming cost V 2 bases and J 1 base, with 12 bases left between them. In germline, CDR1 is SGHRS, CDR2 YFSETQ. This CDR3 spans 15 amino acids. In the source study's methods: Estimated nucleated cell counts came from reference gene primer amplification. Method: immunoSEQ multiplex PCR; TCRdb's copy keeps in-frame clones and lacks some. That table is the source of V, J and clone size, and D and trimming were worked out from the DNA. The sample has about 140,000 clones; 70% to 90% are singletons.

Sequenced: peripheral blood. The sequence came from a human donor in a cohort sampled during active COVID-19. The chain recombines TRBV5-1 with TRBJ1-1; weak D call: TRBD1 (6 bases). The chain's CDR3 is CASSLERQANTEAFF. CDR3 DNA sequence: TGCGCCAGCAGCTTAGAAAGACAGGCGAACACTGAAGCTTTCTTT.